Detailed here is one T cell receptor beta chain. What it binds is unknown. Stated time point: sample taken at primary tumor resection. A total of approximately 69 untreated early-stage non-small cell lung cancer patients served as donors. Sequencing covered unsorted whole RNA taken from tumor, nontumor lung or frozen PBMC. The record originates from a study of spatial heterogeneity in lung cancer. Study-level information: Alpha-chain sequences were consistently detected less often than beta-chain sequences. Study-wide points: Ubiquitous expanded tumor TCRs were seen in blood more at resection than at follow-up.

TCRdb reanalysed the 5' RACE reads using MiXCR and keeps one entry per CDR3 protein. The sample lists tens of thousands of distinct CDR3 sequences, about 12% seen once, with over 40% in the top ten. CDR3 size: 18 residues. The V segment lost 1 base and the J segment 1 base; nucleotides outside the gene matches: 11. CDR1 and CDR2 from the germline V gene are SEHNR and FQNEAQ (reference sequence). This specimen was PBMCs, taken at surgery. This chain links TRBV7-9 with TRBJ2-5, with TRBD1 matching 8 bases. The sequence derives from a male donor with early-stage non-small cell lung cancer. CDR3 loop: CASSLDDYRDRTQETQYF. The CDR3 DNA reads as TGTGCCAGCAGCTTAGACGATTACCGGGACAGGACCCAAGAGACCCAGTACTTC.